These 22 T cell receptor beta chains came from one sample sequenced in a study of T cell responses to AZD1222 COVID-19 vaccine. Profiling relied on immunoSEQ multiplex PCR, and the TCRdb table lists in-frame clones only, not all of them. The sample records approximately 75,000 clones, 87% being singletons. The sequencing used peripheral blood, collected 28 days after the second AZD1222 dose. These receptors all come from an adult who received the AZD1222 COVID-19 vaccine.

This clone came up a few times. V gene TRBV15 combines with J gene TRBJ1-2, with a weak D call TRBD1 (5 bases). CDR1 and CDR2 (germline): LNHNV, YYDKDF (reference sequence). V was pared by 9 bases and J by 4 bases, with 15 bases between. The CDR3 covers 13 residues. The CDR3, as DNA: TGTGCCACGACAATGCAGGGCGCCTATGGCTACACCTTC. Amino acid sequence: CATTMQGAYGYTF.

This sequence joins TRBV5-1 and TRBJ2-7, with 10 bases that match TRBD2. This CDR3 contains 16 residues. Germline V gene data show CDR1 as SGHRS and CDR2 as YFSETQ. With V trimmed by 0 bases and J by 6 bases, 9 bases remained unmatched. CDR3 residues: CASSLGASGGIGEQYF. The CDR3 DNA reads TGCGCCAGCAGCTTGGGGGCTAGCGGGGGAATCGGCGAGCAGTACTTC.

The chain joins TRBV7-6 to TRBJ2-1; 12 nucleotides agree with TRBD2. J gave up 6 bases and V 1 base, and 1 base lay outside the gene matches. The CDR3 spans 15 residues. The germline CDR1 and CDR2 sequences are SGHVS and FNYEAQ. The CDR3, as DNA: TGTGCCAGCAGCTTAGGGACTAGCGGGGTCAATGAGCAGTTCTTC. This gives the protein CASSLGTSGVNEQFF.

V and J are TRBV21-1 and TRBJ1-6; the D call in the table, TRBD1, was not verified against the DNA. TRBV21-1 is a pseudogene locus. The CDR3 consists of 13 residues. CDR3 region: CASSKYQNSPLHF. The CDR3 DNA follows: TGTGCCAGCAGCAAATATCAGAATTCACCCCTCCACTTT.

This clone ranks as medium-sized. The chain joins TRBV7-9 to TRBJ1-6; TRBD1 matches at 7 bases. The CDR3 loop spans 15 amino acids. After removal of 4 bases from V and 6 bases from J, the junction contained 6 bases not matched to a gene. Germline V gene lookup returns CDR1 SEHNR and CDR2 FQNEAQ (reference sequence). The CDR3 DNA follows: TGTGCCAGCAGCTCTCTCCGGGACAGTAATTCACCCCTCCACTTT. Amino acids: CASSSLRDSNSPLHF.

The V call is TRBV3-1 (or the pseudogene TRBV3-2), the J call TRBJ2-7, with D unresolved. Trimming left V 3 bases short and J 2 bases short, with 8 bases between. The CDR3 has 13 residues. From germline, CDR1 is LGHDT and CDR2 YNNKEL (reference sequence). CDR3 sequence (DNA): TGTGCCAGCAGCCACGCAGGACCCTACGAGCAGTACTTC. It yields the protein CASSHAGPYEQYF.

The gene calls are TRBV5-4 and TRBJ1-1; D remains ambiguous. The CDR3 is 14 amino acids. In germline, CDR1 is SGHNT, CDR2 YYREEE (reference sequence). Trimming shortened V by 5 bases and J by 5 bases, and 16 bases separated the two germline ends. CDR3 amino acids: CASSPDGRETEAFF. In nucleotides, the CDR3 is TGTGCCAGCAGTCCGGACGGACGGGAGACTGAAGCTTTCTTT.

The chain employs TRBV2 and TRBJ2-6, with 12 positions matching TRBD2. V lost 4 bases to trimming and J lost 4 bases; unmatched junction nucleotides: 8. This CDR3 is 18 amino acids long. Germline V lookup: CDR1 SNHLY, CDR2 FYNNEI. As DNA, the CDR3 is TGTGCCAGCAGTGTCCTCGCTAGCGGGGGGGCCGGGGCCAACGTCCTGACTTTC. It is translated as CASSVLASGGAGANVLTF.

This clone is large (0.1 to 1%) within its sample. The V gene is TRBV4-2, the J gene TRBJ1-4; no firm D call. The ends were cut back, 0 bases at V and 0 bases at J, with 5 bases in the middle. CDR3 size: 15 residues. CDR1 is LGHNA, CDR2 YNFKEQ, per germline. CDR3 sequence: CASSQDRATNEKLFF. The CDR3 DNA sequence: TGTGCCAGCAGCCAAGATAGGGCAACTAATGAAAAACTGTTTTTT.

The V call is TRBV11-3, the J call TRBJ2-7; no clear D. Trimming took off 1 base at V and 6 bases at J, with 10 bases between the two ends. This CDR3 spans 13 amino acids. Germline V gene sequence: CDR1 SGHNT, CDR2 YENEEA. CDR3 residues: CASSLGRVGEQYF. CDR3 coding DNA: TGTGCCAGCAGCTTAGGAAGGGTTGGCGAGCAGTACTTC.

CDR3 loop: CASSPGQGEGEKLFF. CDR3 bases: TGTGCCAGCAGCCCAGGACAGGGTGAGGGTGAAAAACTGTTTTTT. The chain employs TRBV7-8 and TRBJ1-4; TRBD1 matches 8 bases. Germline V CDR1 and CDR2: SGHVS, FQNEAQ. This CDR3 is 15 amino acids long. V lost 5 bases, J lost 7 bases, and 9 bases stayed unmatched.

This clone was recorded only once. The gene calls are TRBV5-6 and TRBJ1-4; no definite D call. Between the trimmed V and J ends, which lost 1 base and 4 bases, there was a span of 8 bases. The germline V gene encodes CDR1 SGHDT and CDR2 YYEEEE. This CDR3 comprises 14 residues. This chain's CDR3 is CASSLFPFNEKLFF. In nucleotides, the CDR3 is TGTGCCAGCAGCTTGTTCCCCTTTAATGAAAAACTGTTTTTT.

The rearrangement uses TRBV5-6 and TRBJ2-1; 8 positions match TRBD1. This CDR3 has 15 amino acids. The V and J ends lost 4 bases and 6 bases, in that order; junction bases with no gene match: 9. Germline lookup yields CDR1 SGHDT and CDR2 YYEEEE. The DNA of the CDR3 is TGTGCCAGCAGCCTAGGACAGGGAAGGATCAATGAGCAGTTCTTC. Encoded protein: CASSLGQGRINEQFF.

CDR3 coding DNA: TGTGCCAGCAGTTACCGTCAGAACACTGAAGCTTTCTTT. As protein: CASSYRQNTEAFF. The chain recombines TRBV6-5 with TRBJ1-1, with D uncertain. Trimming took 2 bases from V and 1 from J, leaving 5 bases between them. This CDR3 spans 13 amino acids. The germline V gene has CDR1 MNHEY and CDR2 SVGAGI.

The V gene is TRBV7-6, the J gene TRBJ1-5, with TRBD1 identical over 10 bases. J was trimmed by 5 bases and V by 3 bases; bases with no gene match: 4. This CDR3 contains 15 residues. Germline CDR1 reads SGHVS; CDR2 reads FNYEAQ. Here the CDR3 reads CASSFRDRGYQPQHF. The CDR3, as DNA: TGTGCCAGCAGCTTCCGGGACAGGGGTTATCAGCCCCAGCATTTT.

This clone was counted between two and nine times. The CDR3 is CAFSNAYGYTF. CDR3 in DNA: TGTGCCTTCTCCAACGCGTATGGCTACACCTTC. The chain couples TRBV30 to TRBJ1-2, with D uncertain. The V end was cut by 7 bases, the J end by 5 bases, with 11 bases between. CDR1 and CDR2 (germline): GTSNPN, SVGIG (reference sequence). The length of the CDR3 is 11 residues.

The chain joins TRBV5-4 to TRBJ1-6; D remains ambiguous. The germline CDR1 and CDR2 sequences are SGHNT and YYREEE (reference sequence). V was shortened by 0 bases and J by 10 bases, with 14 bases between the two germline ends. The CDR3 extends over 15 amino acids. The CDR3 DNA reads as TGTGCCAGCAGCTTGGTTGCTGGGTCTAACTCACCCCTCCACTTT. Amino acids: CASSLVAGSNSPLHF.

J is TRBJ2-3 and V is TRBV5-8; possibly TRBD2 for D (7 bases). The V end was cut by 1 base, the J end by 2 bases, with 11 bases between. This CDR3 spans 15 amino acids. Germline V lookup: CDR1 SGHTS, CDR2 YDEGEE. The CDR3 loop is CASSLFGGATDTQYF. The CDR3 nucleotides read TGTGCCAGCAGCTTGTTTGGGGGGGCCACAGATACGCAGTATTTT.

The J gene is TRBJ2-3, the V gene TRBV5-6, with TRBD2 identical over 10 bases. CDR3 size: 16 residues. The germline gives CDR1 SGHDT, CDR2 YYEEEE. Trimming took 3 bases from V and 3 from J; bases not matched to a gene: 7. The CDR3 here is CASSSPRTSGTDTQYF. The CDR3, as DNA: TGTGCCAGCAGCTCCCCCAGGACTAGCGGAACAGATACGCAGTATTTT.

The chain carries TRBV15 and TRBJ1-3; D might be TRBD1 (6 bases). There are 13 residues in the CDR3. Trimming took 3 bases from V and 4 from J, leaving 7 bases between them. Germline CDR1 LNHNV, CDR2 YYDKDF (reference sequence). CDR3 DNA sequence: TGTGCCACCAGCAGGGACAGCGGAAACACCATATATTTT. Amino acids: CATSRDSGNTIYF.

The chain couples TRBV30 to TRBJ1-1, with D unclear. Trimming cost V 1 base and J 3 bases, with 9 bases left between them. This CDR3 is 13 amino acids long. Germline V CDR1 and CDR2: GTSNPN, SVGIG (reference sequence). The CDR3 bases are TGTGCCTGGAGTGCCGAACGGGACACTGAAGCTTTCTTT. This translates into CAWSAERDTEAFF.

The V and J genes are TRBV6-4 and TRBJ1-1; the match to TRBD1 covers 10 bases. Germline CDR1 reads MRHNA; CDR2 reads SNTAGT. This CDR3 comprises 15 residues. V gave up 6 bases and J gave up 5 bases; unmatched junction bases: 9. CDR3 coding DNA: TGTGCCAGCAGCCCGGGGGACAGGGGTGTAACTGAAGCTTTCTTT. It codes for CASSPGDRGVTEAFF.